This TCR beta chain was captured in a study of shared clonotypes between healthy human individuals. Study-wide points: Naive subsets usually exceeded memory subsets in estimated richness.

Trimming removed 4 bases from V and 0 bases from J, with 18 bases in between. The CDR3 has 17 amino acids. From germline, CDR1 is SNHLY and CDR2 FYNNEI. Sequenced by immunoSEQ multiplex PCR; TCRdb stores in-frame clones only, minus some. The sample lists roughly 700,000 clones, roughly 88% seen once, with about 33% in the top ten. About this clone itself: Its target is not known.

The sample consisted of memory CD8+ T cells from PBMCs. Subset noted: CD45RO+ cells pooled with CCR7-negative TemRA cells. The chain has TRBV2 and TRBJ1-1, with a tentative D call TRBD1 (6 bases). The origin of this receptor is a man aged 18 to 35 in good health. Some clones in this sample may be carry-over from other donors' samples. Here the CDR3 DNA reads TGTGCCAGCAGTGGTTTCCAGGACAGCACCCTGAACACTGAAGCTTTCTTT. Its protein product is CASSGFQDSTLNTEAFF.